What follows are 7 T cell receptor beta chains derived from one specimen sequenced in a study of cytomegalovirus exposure and HLA in healthy donors. Researchers ran the PCR with 60 Vbeta and 13 Jbeta primers. Produced via immunoSEQ multiplex PCR; TCRdb's table is partial and in-frame only. The table has over 150,000 clones, about 76% seen once. Sequencing used PBMCs. The receptors originated from a man between 25 and 39 years old in good health and CMV-seropositive.

The chain employs TRBV10-3 and TRBJ1-6, with 9 positions matching TRBD1. Trimming at V came to 8 bases and at J to 10 bases, leaving 3 bases not matched to a gene. The CDR3 has 12 residues. In germline, CDR1 is ENHRY, CDR2 SYGVKD. The CDR3 is CAIRDRASPLHF. The CDR3 DNA follows: TGTGCCATCCGGGACAGGGCCTCACCCCTCCACTTT.

CDR3 residues: CASSVTSSYEQYF. The CDR3 DNA is TGTGCCAGCAGCGTAACTAGCTCCTACGAGCAGTACTTC. This chain uses TRBV7-2 with TRBJ2-5; tentatively, D is TRBD2 (5 bases). Gene TRBJ2-7 matches the end of the DNA better, so the J call may be wrong. The V gene's germline CDR1 is SGHTA and CDR2 FQGNSA. The CDR3 runs to 13 residues.

This chain uses TRBV28 with TRBJ2-7; D perhaps matches TRBD2 (6 bases). The CDR3 totals 16 residues. Germline V CDR1 and CDR2: MDHEN, SYDVKM. V lost 3 bases to trimming and J lost 0 bases, with 15 bases between them. The CDR3 coding sequence is TGTGCCAGCAGTTTCTACGGGACTTTGACCTCCTACGAGCAGTACTTC. Translated, it gives CASSFYGTLTSYEQYF.

This chain connects TRBV7-2 to TRBJ2-3; 7 bases agree with TRBD1. Germline V lookup: CDR1 SGHTA, CDR2 FQGNSA. The CDR3 extends over 13 amino acids. Trimming cost V 4 bases and J 4 bases; bases outside gene matches: 2. Here the CDR3 reads CASSSTGSDTQYF. As DNA, the CDR3 is TGTGCCAGCAGCTCGACAGGGTCAGATACGCAGTATTTT.

The chain has TRBV5-4 and TRBJ2-7, with D perhaps TRBD1 (6 bases). Germline V gene sequence: CDR1 SGHNT, CDR2 YYREEE (reference sequence). This CDR3 has 13 amino acids. Trimming took off 2 bases at V and 6 bases at J, with 12 bases between the two ends. For the CDR3, the DNA is TGTGCCAGCAGCTTCGATTCAGGGGCCGAGCAGTACTTC. As protein: CASSFDSGAEQYF.

The chain combines TRBV6-6 with TRBJ2-1, with D unclear. The CDR3 has 11 amino acids. Trimming took 7 bases from V and 10 from J, leaving 11 bases between them. CDR1 is MNHNY, CDR2 SVGAGI, per germline (reference sequence). This CDR3 is CASTPGREQFF. The CDR3 coding sequence is TGTGCCAGCACCCCAGGTCGGGAGCAGTTCTTC.

The chain uses TRBV11-2 and TRBJ2-5, with TRBD2 as a possible D gene (6 bases). Deletions cut 0 bases from V and 2 bases from J, with 19 bases between. Germline V gene lookup returns CDR1 SGHAT and CDR2 FQNNGV. The length of the CDR3 is 18 residues. This CDR3 is CASSLDGWRDGYQETQYF. The CDR3 region has the DNA TGTGCCAGCAGCTTAGACGGGTGGAGGGACGGATATCAAGAGACCCAGTACTTC.